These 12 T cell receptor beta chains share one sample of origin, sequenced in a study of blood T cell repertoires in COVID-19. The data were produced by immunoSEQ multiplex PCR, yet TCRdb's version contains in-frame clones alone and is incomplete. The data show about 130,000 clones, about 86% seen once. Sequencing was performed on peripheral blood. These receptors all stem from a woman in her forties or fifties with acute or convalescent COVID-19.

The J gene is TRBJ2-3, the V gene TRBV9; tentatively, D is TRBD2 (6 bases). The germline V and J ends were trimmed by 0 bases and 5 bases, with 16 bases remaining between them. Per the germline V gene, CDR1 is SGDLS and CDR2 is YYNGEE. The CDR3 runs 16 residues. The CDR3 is CASSVGDGGFVDTQYF. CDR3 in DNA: TGTGCCAGCAGCGTAGGGGACGGGGGTTTTGTAGATACGCAGTATTTT.

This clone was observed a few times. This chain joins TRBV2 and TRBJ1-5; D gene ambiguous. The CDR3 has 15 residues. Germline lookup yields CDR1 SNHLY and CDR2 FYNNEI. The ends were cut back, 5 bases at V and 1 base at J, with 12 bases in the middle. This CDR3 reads CASSRSAASNQPQHF. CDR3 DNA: TGTGCCAGCAGTCGGTCGGCGGCAAGCAATCAGCCCCAGCATTTT.

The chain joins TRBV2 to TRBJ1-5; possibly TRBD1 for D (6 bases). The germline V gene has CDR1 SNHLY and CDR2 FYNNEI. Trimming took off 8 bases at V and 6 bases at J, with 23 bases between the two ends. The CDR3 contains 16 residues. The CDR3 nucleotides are TGTGCCAGCTGCACCCAAATGGCAGGGGCGGGTCAGCCCCAGCATTTT. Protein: CASCTQMAGAGQPQHF.

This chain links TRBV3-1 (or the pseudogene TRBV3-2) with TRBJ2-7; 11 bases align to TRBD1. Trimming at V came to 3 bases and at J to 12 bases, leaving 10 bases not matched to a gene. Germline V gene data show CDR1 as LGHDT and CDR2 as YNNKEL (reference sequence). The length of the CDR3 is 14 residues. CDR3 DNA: TGTGCCAGCAGCCAGGACCTCGGGGGACAGGGGGTGTACTTC. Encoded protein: CASSQDLGGQGVYF.

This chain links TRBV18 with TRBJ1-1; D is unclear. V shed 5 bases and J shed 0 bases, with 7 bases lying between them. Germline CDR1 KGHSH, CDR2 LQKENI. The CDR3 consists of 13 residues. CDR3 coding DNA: TGTGCCAGCTCAGGCAACATGAACACTGAAGCTTTCTTT. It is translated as CASSGNMNTEAFF.

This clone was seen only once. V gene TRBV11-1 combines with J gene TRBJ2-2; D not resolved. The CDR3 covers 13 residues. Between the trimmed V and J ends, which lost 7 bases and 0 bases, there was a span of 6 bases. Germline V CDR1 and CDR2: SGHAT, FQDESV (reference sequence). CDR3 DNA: TGTGCCAGCAAAACACCGAACACCGGGGAGCTGTTTTTT. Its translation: CASKTPNTGELFF. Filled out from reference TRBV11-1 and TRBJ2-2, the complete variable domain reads EAEVAQSPRYKITEKSQAVAFWCDPISGHATLYWYRQILGQGPELLVQFQDESVVDDSQLPKDRFSAERLKGVDSTLKIQPAELGDSAMYLCASKTPNTGELFFGEGSRLTVL.

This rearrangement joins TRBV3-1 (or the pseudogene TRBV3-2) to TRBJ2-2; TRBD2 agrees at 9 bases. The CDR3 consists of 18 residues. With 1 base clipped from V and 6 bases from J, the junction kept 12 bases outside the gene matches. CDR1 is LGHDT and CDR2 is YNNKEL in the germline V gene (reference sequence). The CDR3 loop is CASSQVGRLAEGPGELFF. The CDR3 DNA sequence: TGTGCCAGCAGCCAAGTGGGCCGACTAGCGGAAGGCCCCGGGGAGCTGTTTTTT.

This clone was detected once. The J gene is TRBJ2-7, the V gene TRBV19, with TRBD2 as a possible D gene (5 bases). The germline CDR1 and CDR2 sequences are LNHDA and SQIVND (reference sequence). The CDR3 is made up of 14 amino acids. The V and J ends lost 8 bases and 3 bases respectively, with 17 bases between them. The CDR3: CASASLERVYEQYF. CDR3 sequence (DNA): TGTGCCAGTGCCTCGCTGGAGAGGGTCTACGAGCAGTACTTC.

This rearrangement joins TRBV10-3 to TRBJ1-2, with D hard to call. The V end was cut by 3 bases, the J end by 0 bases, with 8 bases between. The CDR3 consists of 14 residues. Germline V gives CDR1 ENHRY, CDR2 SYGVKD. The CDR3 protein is CAISDLLANYGYTF. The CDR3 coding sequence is TGTGCCATCAGTGATTTGCTAGCTAACTATGGCTACACCTTC.

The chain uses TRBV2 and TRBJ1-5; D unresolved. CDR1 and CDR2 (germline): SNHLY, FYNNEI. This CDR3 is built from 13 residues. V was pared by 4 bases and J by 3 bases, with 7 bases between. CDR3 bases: TGTGCCAGCAGTGCCAGTAACAATCAGCCCCAGCATTTT. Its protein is CASSASNNQPQHF.

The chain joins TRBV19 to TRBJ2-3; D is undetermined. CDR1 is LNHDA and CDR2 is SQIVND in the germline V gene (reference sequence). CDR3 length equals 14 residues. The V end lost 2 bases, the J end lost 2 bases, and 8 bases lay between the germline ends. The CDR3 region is CASSIRPFTDTQYF. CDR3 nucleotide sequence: TGTGCCAGTAGTATACGTCCCTTCACAGATACGCAGTATTTT.

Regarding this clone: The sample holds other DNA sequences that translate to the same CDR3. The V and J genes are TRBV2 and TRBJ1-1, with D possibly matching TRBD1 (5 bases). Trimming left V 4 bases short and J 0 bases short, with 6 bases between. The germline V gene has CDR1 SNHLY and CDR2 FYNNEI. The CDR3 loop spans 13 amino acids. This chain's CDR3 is CASSGQLNTEAFF. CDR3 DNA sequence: TGTGCCAGCAGTGGACAGCTGAACACTGAAGCTTTCTTT.